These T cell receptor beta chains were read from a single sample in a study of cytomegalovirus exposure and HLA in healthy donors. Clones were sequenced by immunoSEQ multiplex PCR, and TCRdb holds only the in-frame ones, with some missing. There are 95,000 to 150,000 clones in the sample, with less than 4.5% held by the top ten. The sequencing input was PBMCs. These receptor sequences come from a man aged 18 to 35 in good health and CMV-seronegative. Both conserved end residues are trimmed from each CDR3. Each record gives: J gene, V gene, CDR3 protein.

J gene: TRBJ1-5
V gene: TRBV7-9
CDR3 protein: ASSSAQGPDQPQH

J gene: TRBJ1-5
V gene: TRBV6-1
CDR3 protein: ASSEVEGRNQPQH

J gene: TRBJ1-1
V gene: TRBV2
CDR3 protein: ASSAAGEAF

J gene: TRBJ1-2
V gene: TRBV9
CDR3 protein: ASSGRSYT

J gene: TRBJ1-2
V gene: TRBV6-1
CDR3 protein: ASSEMVGHGYT

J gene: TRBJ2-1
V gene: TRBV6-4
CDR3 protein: ASSLLAGEGGDEQF

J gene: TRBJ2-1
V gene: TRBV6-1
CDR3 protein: ASSVRTSGLYNEQF

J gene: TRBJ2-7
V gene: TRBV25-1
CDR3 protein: ASSYAGLQRTYEQY

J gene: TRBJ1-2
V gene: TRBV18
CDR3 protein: ASSLGSPSGRSFGNYGYT

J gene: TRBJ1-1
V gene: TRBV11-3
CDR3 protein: ASSPGPNTEAF

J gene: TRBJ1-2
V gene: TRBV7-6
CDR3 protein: ASSLVLGGDGYT

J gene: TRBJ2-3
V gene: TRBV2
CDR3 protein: ASRTWGGSADTQY

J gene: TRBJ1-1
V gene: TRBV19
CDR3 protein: ASSIGTGSMNTEAF

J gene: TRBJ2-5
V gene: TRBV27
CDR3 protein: ASRLEGGAWETQY

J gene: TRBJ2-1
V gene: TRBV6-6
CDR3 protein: ASTQQVNEQF

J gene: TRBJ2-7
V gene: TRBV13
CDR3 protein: ASSLGAGQINYEQY

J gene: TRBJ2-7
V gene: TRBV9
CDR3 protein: ASSVGHRDRPYEQY

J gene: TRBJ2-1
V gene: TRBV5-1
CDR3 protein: ASSLAPSGSEQF

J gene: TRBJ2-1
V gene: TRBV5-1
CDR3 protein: ASSLYQEEQF

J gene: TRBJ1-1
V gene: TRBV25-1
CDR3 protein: ASSGGGVEAF

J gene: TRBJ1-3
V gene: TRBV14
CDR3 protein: ASSQHRVGTGISGNTIY

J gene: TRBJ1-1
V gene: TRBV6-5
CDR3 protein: ASKSGGGGAF

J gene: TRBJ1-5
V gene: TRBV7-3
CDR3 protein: ASSLAGGNQPQH

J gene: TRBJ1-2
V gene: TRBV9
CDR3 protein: ASSVAGTNVYGYT

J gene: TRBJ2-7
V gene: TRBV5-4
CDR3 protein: ASSFLTGGAEQY

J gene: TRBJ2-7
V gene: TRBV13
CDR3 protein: ASSDRGTGLFEQY

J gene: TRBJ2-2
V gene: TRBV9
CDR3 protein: ASSVGGGADTGELF

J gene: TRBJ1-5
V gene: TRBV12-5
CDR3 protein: ASGLGPYQPQH

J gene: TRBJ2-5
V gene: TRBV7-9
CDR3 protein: ASSFGTSQETQY

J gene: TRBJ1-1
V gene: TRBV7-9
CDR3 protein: ASSLATGGRTEAF

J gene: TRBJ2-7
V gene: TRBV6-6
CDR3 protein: ATRGGSGEQY

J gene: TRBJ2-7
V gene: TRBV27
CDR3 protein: TSRPFSLAGGSYEQY

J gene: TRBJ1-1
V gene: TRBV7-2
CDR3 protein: ASSPRGGSETEAF

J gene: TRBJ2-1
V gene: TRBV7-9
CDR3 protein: ASIPPAESYNEQF

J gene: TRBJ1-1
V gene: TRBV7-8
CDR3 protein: ASSFPTGPGDTEAF

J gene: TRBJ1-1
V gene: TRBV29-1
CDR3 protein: SVGQRGGVNTEAF

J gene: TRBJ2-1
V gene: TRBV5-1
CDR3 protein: ASSLGVAGGELNEQF

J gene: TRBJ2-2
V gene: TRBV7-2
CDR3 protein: ASSSSLARTGELF

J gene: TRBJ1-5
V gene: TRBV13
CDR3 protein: ASSLGLSNQPQH

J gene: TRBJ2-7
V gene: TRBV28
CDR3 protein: ASSFSRTSGSRNEQY

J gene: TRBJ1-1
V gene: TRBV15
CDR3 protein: ATSREAGFTEAF

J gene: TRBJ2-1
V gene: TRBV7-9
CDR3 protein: ASRSLAGVGEQF